This T cell receptor beta chain was obtained from a study of OX40 agonist ivuxolimab in advanced cancers. Study information: Among those treated, three patients had partial responses, one with hepatocellular carcinoma and two with cutaneous melanoma.

V was pared by 4 bases and J by 5 bases, with 6 bases of the junction left unmatched. Looked up from germline, CDR1 is MNHEY and CDR2 is SMNVEV (reference sequence). This CDR3 contains 16 residues. Sequencing used immunoSEQ multiplex PCR; TCRdb keeps in-frame clones, though not all of them. This sample has approximately 66,000 clones, with 80% to 90% found just once. The J gene is TRBJ2-3, the V gene TRBV27; 13 bases fit TRBD2. Sequencing was performed on CD4+ or CD8+ T cells sorted from blood, taken in a trial of the OX40 agonist ivuxolimab. The TCR comes from an adult with an advanced solid tumor such as melanoma, head and neck, liver or kidney cancer. The chain's CDR3 is CASSYLLAGGLDTQYF. CDR3 bases: TGTGCCAGCAGTTACCTACTAGCGGGAGGGTTAGATACGCAGTATTTT.